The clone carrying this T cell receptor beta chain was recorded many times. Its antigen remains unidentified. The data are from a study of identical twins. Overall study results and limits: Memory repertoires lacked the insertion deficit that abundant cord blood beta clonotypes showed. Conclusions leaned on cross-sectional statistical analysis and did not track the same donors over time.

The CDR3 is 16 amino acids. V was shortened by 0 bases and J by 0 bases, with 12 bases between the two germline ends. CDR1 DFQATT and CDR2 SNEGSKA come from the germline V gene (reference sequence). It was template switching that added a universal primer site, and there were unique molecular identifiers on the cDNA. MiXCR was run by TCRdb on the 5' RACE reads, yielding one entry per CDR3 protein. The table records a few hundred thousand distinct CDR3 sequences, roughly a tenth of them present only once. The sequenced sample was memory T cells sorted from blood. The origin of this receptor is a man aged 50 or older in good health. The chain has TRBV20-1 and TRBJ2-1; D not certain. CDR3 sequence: CSARDYLRSSYNEQFF. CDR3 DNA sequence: TGCAGTGCTAGAGACTACCTAAGGAGCTCCTACAATGAGCAGTTCTTC.